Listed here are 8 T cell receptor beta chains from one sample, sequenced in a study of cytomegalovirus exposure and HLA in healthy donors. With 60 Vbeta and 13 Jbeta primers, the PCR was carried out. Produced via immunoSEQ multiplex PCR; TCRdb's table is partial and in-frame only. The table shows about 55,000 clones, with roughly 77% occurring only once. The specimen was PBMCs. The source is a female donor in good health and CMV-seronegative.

The CDR3 DNA follows: TGTGCCAGCAGCTTGGGGCGGGAGTCCCACAATGAGCAGTTCTTC. Translating it yields CASSLGRESHNEQFF. The chain joins TRBV5-4 to TRBJ2-1; 7 bases are shared with TRBD2. CDR3 length: 15 residues. Germline V gene data show CDR1 as SGHNT and CDR2 as YYREEE (reference sequence). V trimming: 0 bases; J trimming: 5 bases; junction bases outside the gene matches: 5.

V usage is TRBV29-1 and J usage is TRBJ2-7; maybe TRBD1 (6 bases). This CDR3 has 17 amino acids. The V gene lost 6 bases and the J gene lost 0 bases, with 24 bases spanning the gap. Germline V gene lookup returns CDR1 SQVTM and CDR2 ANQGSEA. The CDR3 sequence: CSVKGVTRTPLSYEQYF. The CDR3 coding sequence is TGCAGCGTCAAGGGGGTGACGAGGACTCCCCTCTCCTACGAGCAGTACTTC.

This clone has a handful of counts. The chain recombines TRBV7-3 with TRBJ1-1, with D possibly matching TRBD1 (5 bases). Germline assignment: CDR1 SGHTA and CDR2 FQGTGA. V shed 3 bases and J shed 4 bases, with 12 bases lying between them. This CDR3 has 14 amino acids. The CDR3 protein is CASSLGPGGTEAFF. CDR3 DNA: TGTGCCAGCAGCTTGGGACCGGGGGGCACTGAAGCTTTCTTT.

CDR3 sequence: CASSPPTGSGGYNEQFF. The CDR3 DNA reads as TGTGCCAGCTCACCACCGACAGGGTCGGGCGGGTACAATGAGCAGTTCTTC. The chain uses TRBV18 and TRBJ2-1; 7 bases are a match to TRBD1. The junction had 9 bases not matched to a gene; V was cut back by 0 bases and J by 4 bases. CDR1 KGHSH and CDR2 LQKENI come from the germline V gene. The length of the CDR3 is 17 residues.

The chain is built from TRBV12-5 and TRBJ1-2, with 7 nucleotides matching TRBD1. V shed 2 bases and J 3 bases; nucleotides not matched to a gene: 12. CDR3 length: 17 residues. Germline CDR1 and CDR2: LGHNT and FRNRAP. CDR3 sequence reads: CASGLSPTGAQDYGYTF. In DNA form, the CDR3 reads TGTGCTAGTGGTTTGTCACCAACAGGGGCCCAGGACTATGGCTACACCTTC.

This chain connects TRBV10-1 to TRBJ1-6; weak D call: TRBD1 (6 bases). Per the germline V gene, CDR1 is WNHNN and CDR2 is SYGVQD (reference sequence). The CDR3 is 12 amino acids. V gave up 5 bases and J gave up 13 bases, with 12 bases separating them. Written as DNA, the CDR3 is TGCGCCAGCAGTAACAGGGAAGCCCCCCTCCACTTT. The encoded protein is CASSNREAPLHF.

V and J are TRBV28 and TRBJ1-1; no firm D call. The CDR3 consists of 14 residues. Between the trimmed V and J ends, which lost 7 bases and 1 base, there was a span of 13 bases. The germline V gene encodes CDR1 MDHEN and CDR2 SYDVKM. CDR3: CASISGSGNTEAFF. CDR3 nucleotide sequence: TGTGCCAGCATCTCGGGGTCTGGGAACACTGAAGCTTTCTTT. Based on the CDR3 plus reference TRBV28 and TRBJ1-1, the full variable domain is DVKVTQSSRYLVKRTGEKVFLECVQDMDHENMFWYRQDPGLGLRLIYFSYDVKMKEKGDIPEGYSVSREKKERFSLILESASTNQTSMYLCASISGSGNTEAFFGQGTRLTVV.

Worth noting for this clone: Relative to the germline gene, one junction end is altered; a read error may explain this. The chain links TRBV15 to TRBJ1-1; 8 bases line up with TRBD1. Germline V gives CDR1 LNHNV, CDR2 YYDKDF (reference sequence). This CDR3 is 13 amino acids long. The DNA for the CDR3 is TGTGTCACCCGGACAGGGCTTTACGCTGAAGCTTTCTTT. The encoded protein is CVTRTGLYAEAFF.